These T cell receptor beta chains were read from a single sample in a study of T cells in Graves' hyperthyroidism and ophthalmopathy. TCRdb passed the multiplex PCR reads through MiXCR, listing each CDR3 protein once. Of a few hundred thousand distinct CDR3 sequences listed, approximately 44% are singletons. The sequencing input was peripheral blood or thyroid tissue (not recorded which). These receptors came from a woman aged 18-35 years with Graves' hyperthyroidism. CDR3s include the opening cysteine and the closing phenylalanine or tryptophan. A D gene is named only where the DNA matches it firmly. For some rows the clone size is stated as once, few or many, or as a class when expanded; others skip it.

clone size: many
V gene: TRBV25-1
D gene: -
J gene: TRBJ2-5
CDR3 DNA: TGTGCCAGCAGTGAATTAACGACAGGAAGGGTGCCAGAGACCCAGTACTTC
CDR3 protein: CASSELTTGRVPETQYF

clone size: many
V gene: TRBV19
D gene: -
J gene: TRBJ1-1
CDR3 DNA: TGTGCCAGTACTCTCGGCCCTGAAGCTTTCTTT
CDR3 protein: CASTLGPEAFF

clone size: -
V gene: TRBV6-1
D gene: -
J gene: TRBJ2-5
CDR3 DNA: TGTGCCAGCAGTTGGGCCGCAGTGACCCAGTACTTC
CDR3 protein: CASSWAAVTQYF

clone size: few
V gene: TRBV7-9
D gene: -
J gene: TRBJ2-1
CDR3 DNA: TGTGCCAGCAGACAGGGGGGGAATGAGCAGTTCTTC
CDR3 protein: CASRQGGNEQFF

clone size: once
V gene: TRBV10-3
D gene: -
J gene: TRBJ1-6
CDR3 DNA: TGTGCCATCAGTGAGTCGGGGGGGGGCTCACCCCTCCACTTT
CDR3 protein: CAISESGGGSPLHF

clone size: many
V gene: TRBV2
D gene: -
J gene: TRBJ2-7
CDR3 DNA: TGTGCCAGCACGGGCCTACCGGGGGCCGAGCAGTACTTC
CDR3 protein: CASTGLPGAEQYF

clone size: -
V gene: TRBV20-1
D gene: TRBD2
J gene: TRBJ2-7
CDR3 DNA: TGCAGTGCTAGAGATCGACTAGCGCTAAGCTCCTACGAGCAGTACTTC
CDR3 protein: CSARDRLALSSYEQYF

clone size: -
V gene: TRBV20-1
D gene: TRBD2
J gene: TRBJ2-7
CDR3 DNA: TGCAGTGCCACGGCCCCTAGCGGGAGCTCCTACGAGCAGTACTTC
CDR3 protein: CSATAPSGSSYEQYF

clone size: -
V gene: TRBV11-2
D gene: -
J gene: TRBJ2-7
CDR3 DNA: TGTGCCAGCAGCTTGGAAGGGGGTAGCGTCAACTACGAGCAGTACTTC
CDR3 protein: CASSLEGGSVNYEQYF

clone size: many
V gene: TRBV6-5
D gene: -
J gene: TRBJ2-5
CDR3 DNA: TGTGCCTGCTTGGGATTCCAAGAGACCCAGTACTTC
CDR3 protein: CACLGFQETQYF

clone size: -
V gene: TRBV7-3
D gene: TRBD1
J gene: TRBJ2-3
CDR3 DNA: TGTGCCAGCAGCTGGACAGGGGTATCAACAGATACGCAGTATTTT
CDR3 protein: CASSWTGVSTDTQYF

clone size: -
V gene: TRBV7-9
D gene: TRBD1
J gene: TRBJ2-7
CDR3 DNA: TGTGCCAGCAGTGGGGGACAGGGGACCACCCACGAGCAGTACTTC
CDR3 protein: CASSGGQGTTHEQYF

clone size: -
V gene: TRBV15
D gene: -
J gene: TRBJ2-6
CDR3 DNA: TGTGCCACCAGCAACCTCCTTTCTGGGGCCAACGTCCTGACTTTC
CDR3 protein: CATSNLLSGANVLTF

clone size: many
V gene: TRBV6-5
D gene: -
J gene: TRBJ2-7
CDR3 DNA: TGTGCCAGCGGGCGGCTCTCCTACGAGCAGTACTTC
CDR3 protein: CASGRLSYEQYF

clone size: -
V gene: TRBV5-1
D gene: -
J gene: TRBJ1-5
CDR3 DNA: TGTGCCAGCAGCTTCCAAGAGACCCAGCATTTT
CDR3 protein: CASSFQETQHF

clone size: many
V gene: TRBV7-2
D gene: TRBD2
J gene: TRBJ2-7
CDR3 DNA: TGTGCCAGCAGCTTTAGAGCGGGACTAGGCTCCTACGAGCAGTACTTC
CDR3 protein: CASSFRAGLGSYEQYF

clone size: many
V gene: TRBV20-1
D gene: TRBD1
J gene: TRBJ1-1
CDR3 DNA: TGCAGTGCTGGAGGACAGGGGGGTCCTGAAGCTTTCTTT
CDR3 protein: CSAGGQGGPEAFF

clone size: once
V gene: TRBV29-1
D gene: -
J gene: TRBJ2-5
CDR3 DNA: TGCAGTGACCCACCGACACAAGAGACCCAGTACTTC
CDR3 protein: CSDPPTQETQYF

clone size: -
V gene: TRBV20-1
D gene: -
J gene: TRBJ1-1
CDR3 DNA: TGCAGTGCTGGAACAGGGCGAAACACTGAAGCTTTCTTT
CDR3 protein: CSAGTGRNTEAFF

clone size: -
V gene: TRBV10-3
D gene: -
J gene: TRBJ1-1
CDR3 DNA: TGTGCCTGTCAAGTGGGGCAGGGGGAAGCTTTCTTT
CDR3 protein: CACQVGQGEAFF

clone size: many
V gene: TRBV7-9
D gene: TRBD2
J gene: TRBJ2-5
CDR3 DNA: TGTGCCAGCAGCTTTCGGGGGGGCTTCGTAGAGACCCAGTACTTC
CDR3 protein: CASSFRGGFVETQYF

clone size: -
V gene: TRBV7-2
D gene: -
J gene: TRBJ1-5
CDR3 DNA: TGTGCCAGCAGCAGCTTAGCGGGAGTGGCTATGTTTGGTCAGCCCCAGCATTTT
CDR3 protein: CASSSLAGVAMFGQPQHF

clone size: few
V gene: TRBV12-3/TRBV12-4
D gene: TRBD1
J gene: TRBJ1-1
CDR3 DNA: TGTGCCAGCAGTAGGCGACAGGGGGCGTTAGGGATGAACACTGAAGCTTTCTTT
CDR3 protein: CASSRRQGALGMNTEAFF

clone size: few
V gene: TRBV15
D gene: -
J gene: TRBJ1-2
CDR3 DNA: TGTGCCACCAGCAGAGAAGTAGGGGCATGGGGCTACACCTTC
CDR3 protein: CATSREVGAWGYTF

clone size: many
V gene: TRBV19
D gene: -
J gene: TRBJ2-7
CDR3 DNA: TGTGCCAGTAGTATTCGGCGAGCCGACGAGCAGTACTTC
CDR3 protein: CASSIRRADEQYF

clone size: many
V gene: TRBV7-9
D gene: -
J gene: TRBJ2-7
CDR3 DNA: TGTGCCAGCAGCCGGGACTGGAACGAGCAGTACTTC
CDR3 protein: CASSRDWNEQYF

clone size: -
V gene: TRBV7-9
D gene: TRBD2
J gene: TRBJ2-5
CDR3 DNA: TGTGCCAGCAGCTGGGGGGGAGAGACCCAGTACTTC
CDR3 protein: CASSWGGETQYF

clone size: many
V gene: TRBV5-8
D gene: TRBD2
J gene: TRBJ2-5
CDR3 DNA: TGTGCCAGCAGCTTGGATCGGGGGGAAGAGACCCAGTACTTC
CDR3 protein: CASSLDRGEETQYF

clone size: once
V gene: TRBV7-7
D gene: -
J gene: TRBJ1-5
CDR3 DNA: TGTGCCAGCAGCAGGACTAGTAGCACCGAGCATTTT
CDR3 protein: CASSRTSSTEHF

clone size: -
V gene: TRBV29-1
D gene: -
J gene: TRBJ2-3
CDR3 DNA: TGCAGCGTTGAACGCCGGGACCACGATACGCAGTATTTT
CDR3 protein: CSVERRDHDTQYF

clone size: -
V gene: TRBV9
D gene: TRBD2
J gene: TRBJ2-2
CDR3 DNA: TGTGCCAGCAGCGTTTTCGGGAGGGCCCGAACCGGGGAGCTGTTTTTT
CDR3 protein: CASSVFGRARTGELFF

clone size: many
V gene: TRBV20-1
D gene: -
J gene: TRBJ1-2
CDR3 DNA: TGCAGTGCTAGAGATCCCGGGAACTATGGCTACACCTTC
CDR3 protein: CSARDPGNYGYTF

clone size: few
V gene: TRBV6-2/TRBV6-3
D gene: -
J gene: TRBJ2-7
CDR3 DNA: TGTGCCAGCAGTTCGGACAGTTACTCCTACGAGCAGTACTTC
CDR3 protein: CASSSDSYSYEQYF

clone size: -
V gene: TRBV29-1
D gene: -
J gene: TRBJ2-7
CDR3 DNA: TGCAGCGCTCGAGACAGGATCGGCGAGCAGTACTTC
CDR3 protein: CSARDRIGEQYF

clone size: -
V gene: TRBV5-4
D gene: -
J gene: TRBJ2-6
CDR3 DNA: TGTGCCAGCAGCATACCGGGACAGGCCAACGTCCTGACTTTC
CDR3 protein: CASSIPGQANVLTF

clone size: -
V gene: TRBV20-1
D gene: TRBD1
J gene: TRBJ1-1
CDR3 DNA: TGCAGTGCCCCGGGACAGGTATCATTTGGGAACACTGAAGCTTTCTTT
CDR3 protein: CSAPGQVSFGNTEAFF

clone size: many
V gene: TRBV7-9
D gene: TRBD1
J gene: TRBJ1-5
CDR3 DNA: TGTGCCAGCGGATTGACAGGGGACCAGCCCCAGCATTTT
CDR3 protein: CASGLTGDQPQHF